The 16 T cell receptor beta chains given below trace back to one sample, sequenced in a study of OX40 agonist ivuxolimab in advanced cancers. Method: immunoSEQ multiplex PCR; TCRdb's copy keeps in-frame clones and lacks some. The data contain approximately 100,000 clones, around 85% of them seen just once; the ten biggest clones take up approximately 0.49%. The specimen was CD4+ or CD8+ T cells sorted from blood, collected in a trial of the OX40 agonist ivuxolimab. The source of these receptors is an adult with an advanced solid tumor such as melanoma, head and neck, liver or kidney cancer.

There are a few counts of this clone. V gene TRBV5-1 combines with J gene TRBJ1-1; 12 bases agree with TRBD1. The CDR3 loop spans 16 amino acids. V was clipped by 5 bases and J by 0 bases; unmatched bases: 5. Germline values: CDR1 SGHRS, CDR2 YFSETQ. CDR3 in DNA: TGCGCCAGCAGGGAGGGACAGGGGGCAATGAACACTGAAGCTTTCTTT. Its protein is CASREGQGAMNTEAFF.

The V call is TRBV7-9, the J call TRBJ2-3, with 8 bases lining up with TRBD2. Germline-derived CDR1 and CDR2 are SEHNR and FQNEAQ (reference sequence). With V trimmed by 5 bases and J by 1 base, 2 bases remained unmatched. The CDR3 spans 14 residues. In DNA form, the CDR3 reads TGTGCCAGCAGCGTTAGCGGGGGCACAGATACGCAGTATTTT. Protein: CASSVSGGTDTQYF.

The chain recombines TRBV15 with TRBJ2-2; the D is unclear. V lost 0 bases and J 0 bases, leaving 5 bases between the germline ends. Germline V CDR1 and CDR2: LNHNV, YYDKDF (reference sequence). The CDR3 extends over 15 amino acids. This CDR3 is CATSRDRTNTGELFF. In DNA, the CDR3 is TGTGCCACCAGCAGAGATCGAACGAACACCGGGGAGCTGTTTTTT.

This chain connects TRBV27 to TRBJ2-1; 10 bases align to TRBD2. The CDR3 is 17 amino acids. The junction had 6 bases not matched to a gene; V was cut back by 3 bases and J by 1 base. Germline assignment: CDR1 MNHEY and CDR2 SMNVEV (reference sequence). The CDR3: CASSFWASGGSYNEQFF. The CDR3, as DNA: TGTGCCAGCAGTTTTTGGGCTAGCGGGGGATCCTACAATGAGCAGTTCTTC.

This chain uses TRBV28 with TRBJ2-7, with 11 bases aligning to TRBD1. Germline loops: CDR1 MDHEN, CDR2 SYDVKM. The CDR3 contains 15 residues. J was trimmed by 3 bases and V by 4 bases; bases with no gene match: 5. The CDR3, as DNA: TGTGCCAGCAGTTCCGGCGGGACAGGGGGCTACGAGCAGTACTTC. It specifies CASSSGGTGGYEQYF.

The rearrangement uses TRBV18 and TRBJ1-4, with TRBD1 matching over 9 bases. J was trimmed by 7 bases and V by 2 bases; bases with no gene match: 5. The CDR3 contains 15 residues. CDR1 is KGHSH and CDR2 is LQKENI in the germline V gene. Here the CDR3 reads CASSPRQGEGEKLFF. CDR3 DNA: TGTGCCAGCTCACCAAGACAGGGGGAAGGTGAAAAACTGTTTTTT.

This chain joins TRBV2 and TRBJ1-6; possible D gene TRBD1, 5 bases. Deletions cut 2 bases from V and 9 bases from J, with 14 bases between. Germline V gives CDR1 SNHLY, CDR2 FYNNEI. This CDR3 has 15 amino acids. This CDR3 reads CASSEKGGVRSPLHF. CDR3 DNA sequence: TGTGCCAGCAGTGAAAAGGGAGGGGTACGTTCACCCCTCCACTTT.

This clone was found once. This chain connects TRBV6-5 to TRBJ1-3; possibly TRBD1 for D (6 bases). Trimming cost V 11 bases and J 8 bases, with 25 bases left between them. From germline, CDR1 is MNHEY and CDR2 SVGAGI. CDR3 length: 15 residues. CDR3 loop: CACHVRTETGDTIYF. DNA for the CDR3: TGTGCCTGCCACGTCCGGACAGAGACAGGCGACACCATATATTTT.

The V gene is TRBV6-1, the J gene TRBJ1-1; D call uncertain. The V and J ends lost 4 bases and 7 bases respectively, with 10 bases between them. The germline gives CDR1 MNHNS, CDR2 SASEGT. The CDR3 has 12 residues. In nucleotides, the CDR3 is TGTGCCAGCAGTGTAGGGCAGGTTGAAGCTTTCTTT. Residues: CASSVGQVEAFF.

CDR3 sequence (DNA): TGTGCCAGCAGTGAAGTACTCGACTACGAGCAGTACTTC. It translates to CASSEVLDYEQYF. The chain recombines TRBV25-1 with TRBJ2-7, with D uncertain. This CDR3 is 13 amino acids long. Trimming cost V 2 bases and J 3 bases, with 8 bases left between them. Looked up from germline, CDR1 is MGHDK and CDR2 is SYGVNS.

This chain joins TRBV4-1 and TRBJ2-6, with TRBD1 matching over 10 bases. CDR3 size: 17 residues. Germline CDR1 and CDR2: MGHRA and YSYEKL. With 4 bases clipped from V and 2 bases from J, the junction kept 5 bases outside the gene matches. The CDR3, as DNA: TGCGCCAGCAGCCTGACAGGGGGCGCAGCTGGGGCCAACGTCCTGACTTTC. Encoded protein: CASSLTGGAAGANVLTF.

This CDR3 reads CASSTLNGVTEAFF. The CDR3, as DNA: TGTGCCAGCAGCACTCTGAACGGGGTTACTGAAGCTTTCTTT. This rearrangement joins TRBV7-9 to TRBJ1-1; D not resolved. Trimming pared 5 bases from V and 5 bases from J, leaving 15 bases between. CDR3 size: 14 residues. CDR1 is SEHNR, CDR2 FQNEAQ, per germline (reference sequence).

This chain links TRBV15 with TRBJ1-5; 8 bases map to TRBD1. Trimming at V came to 3 bases and at J to 5 bases, leaving 3 bases not matched to a gene. Per germline, CDR1 LNHNV and CDR2 YYDKDF (reference sequence). The CDR3 consists of 14 residues. The CDR3 loop is CATSSLGQDQPQHF. CDR3 sequence (DNA): TGTGCCACCAGCAGCCTGGGACAGGATCAGCCCCAGCATTTT.

This clone was seen a single time. This chain connects TRBV14 to TRBJ2-4; the match to TRBD2 covers 8 bases. The CDR3 sequence is 14 residues long. V was pared by 4 bases and J by 7 bases, with 6 bases of the junction left unmatched. CDR1 and CDR2 from the germline V gene are SGHDN and FVKESK. The DNA for the CDR3 is TGTGCCAGCAGCCCCTCGGGGGGGGCCAACATTCAGTACTTC. This encodes CASSPSGGANIQYF.

The chain joins TRBV6-6 to TRBJ2-7; 9 positions match TRBD1. This CDR3 is 15 amino acids long. The trim removed 2 bases at V and 6 bases at J, leaving 8 bases unmatched. The germline gives CDR1 MNHNY, CDR2 SVGAGI (reference sequence). This chain's CDR3 is CASSYPGQGHLEQYF. In DNA form, the CDR3 reads TGTGCCAGCAGTTACCCGGGACAGGGACATCTCGAGCAGTACTTC.

The J gene is TRBJ1-2, the V gene TRBV19, with a weak D call TRBD1 (6 bases). CDR3 length: 14 residues. V shed 10 bases and J shed 6 bases, with 21 bases lying between them. Per the germline V gene, CDR1 is LNHDA and CDR2 is SQIVND (reference sequence). CDR3 in amino acids: CATTPSQGQDGYTF. The CDR3 coding sequence is TGTGCCACAACCCCCTCGCAGGGGCAAGATGGCTACACCTTC. Based on the CDR3 plus reference TRBV19 and TRBJ1-2, the full variable domain is DGGITQSPKYLFRKEGQNVTLSCEQNLNHDAMYWYRQDPGQGLRLIYYSQIVNDFQKGDIAEGYSVSREKKESFPLTVTSAQKNPTAFYLCATTPSQGQDGYTFGSGTRLTVV.